This TCR beta chain is drawn from a study of blood T cell repertoires in COVID-19. Study background: Researchers got acute and convalescent COVID-19 samples from the United States, Italy and Spain. Sample material is recorded as cDNA or gDNA derived from T cells, B-cell-depleted T cells, or PBMCs.

This CDR3 is built from 15 residues. J was trimmed by 2 bases and V by 4 bases; bases with no gene match: 5. The germline gives CDR1 SGDLS, CDR2 YYNGEE. Original analysis: From reference gene primer amplification, estimates of nucleated cell counts were derived. The protocol was immunoSEQ multiplex PCR, while the TCRdb copy is restricted to in-frame clones and leaves out a portion. That table furnishes V, J and clone size, whereas the DNA furnished D and trimming. There are 97,000 or so clones in the sample; approximately 88% occur only once, and 4.5% lies in the top ten. This sequence joins TRBV9 and TRBJ2-2; 7 positions match TRBD1. This clonotype was obtained from a human donor in a cohort sampled during active COVID-19. Sequencing was performed on peripheral blood. This chain's CDR3 is CASSPGTVNTGELFF. The CDR3 nucleotides read TGTGCCAGCAGCCCCGGGACAGTTAACACCGGGGAGCTGTTTTTT.